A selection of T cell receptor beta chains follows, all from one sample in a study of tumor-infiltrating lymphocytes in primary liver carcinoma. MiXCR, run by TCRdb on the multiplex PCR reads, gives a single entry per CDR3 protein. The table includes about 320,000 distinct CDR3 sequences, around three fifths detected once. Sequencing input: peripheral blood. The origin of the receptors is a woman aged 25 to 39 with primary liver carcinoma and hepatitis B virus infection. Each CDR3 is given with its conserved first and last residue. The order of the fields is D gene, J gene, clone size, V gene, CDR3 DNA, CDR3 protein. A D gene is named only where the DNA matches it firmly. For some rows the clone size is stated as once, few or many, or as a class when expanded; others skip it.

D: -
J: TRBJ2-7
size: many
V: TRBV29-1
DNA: TGCAGCGGGGCCCTGGGTGGCGAGCAGTACTTC
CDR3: CSGALGGEQYF

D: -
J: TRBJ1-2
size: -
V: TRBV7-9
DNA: TGTGCCAGCAGCTTTGGGAGGGATGGCTACACCTTC
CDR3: CASSFGRDGYTF

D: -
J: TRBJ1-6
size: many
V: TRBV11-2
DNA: TGTGCCAGCAGCTTAGTGGGGGACCGGGACGGCCCTTATTCACCCCTCCACTTT
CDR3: CASSLVGDRDGPYSPLHF

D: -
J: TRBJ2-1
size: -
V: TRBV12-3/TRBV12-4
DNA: TGTGCCAGCACCAAGGGCACCGGGAGCTCCTACAATGAGCAGATCTTC
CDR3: CASTKGTGSSYNEQIF

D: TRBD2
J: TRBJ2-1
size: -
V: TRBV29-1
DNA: TGCAGCGTTGAAGATCCTAGCGGTAACTCCTACTATGAGCAGTTCTTC
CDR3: CSVEDPSGNSYYEQFF

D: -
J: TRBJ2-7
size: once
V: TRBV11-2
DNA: TGTGCCAGCAGCTTTGTTGTCACCTACGAGCAGTGCTTC
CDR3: CASSFVVTYEQCF

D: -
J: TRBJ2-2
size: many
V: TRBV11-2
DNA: TGTGCCAGCGCCCCGAGCCGGGATCTCAACACCGGGGAGCTGTTTTTT
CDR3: CASAPSRDLNTGELFF

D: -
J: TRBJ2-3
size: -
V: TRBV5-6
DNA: TGTGTCAACATCGCGGACTTCACAGATACGCAGTATTTT
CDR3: CVNIADFTDTQYF

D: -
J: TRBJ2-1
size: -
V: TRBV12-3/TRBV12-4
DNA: TGTGCCAGCAGTTTCGACTATACTAGTCGCCGGGAGCAGTTCTTC
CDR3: CASSFDYTSRREQFF

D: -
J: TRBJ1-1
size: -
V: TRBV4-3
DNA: TGCGCCAGCAGCCTGTGGCAGATGAACACTGAAGCTTTCTTT
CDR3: CASSLWQMNTEAFF

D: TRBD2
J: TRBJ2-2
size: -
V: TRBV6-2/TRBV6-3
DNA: TGTGCCAGCAGTCTGAGCGCTAGCGGGATCACCGGGGAGCTGTTTTTT
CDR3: CASSLSASGITGELFF

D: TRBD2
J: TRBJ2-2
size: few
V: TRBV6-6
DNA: TGTGCCAGCAGTTACTCTAGCGGGCTGAACACCGGGGAGCTGTTTTTT
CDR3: CASSYSSGLNTGELFF

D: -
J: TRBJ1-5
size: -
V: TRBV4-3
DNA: TGCGCCAGCAGCCAAGATTGGATTGCCTCGGGGCCCCAGCATTTT
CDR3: CASSQDWIASGPQHF

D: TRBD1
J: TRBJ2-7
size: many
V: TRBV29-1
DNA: TGCAGCGCATATGGGACAGGGGGAAGTGGCGAGCAGTACTTC
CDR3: CSAYGTGGSGEQYF

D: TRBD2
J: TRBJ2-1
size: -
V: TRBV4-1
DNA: TGCGCCAGCAGCCAAGATTTATCCCTAGCGGGGATTGGTGGGCAGTTCTTC
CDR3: CASSQDLSLAGIGGQFF

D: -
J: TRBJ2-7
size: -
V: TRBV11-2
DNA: TGTGCCTGCAGCTTATTTTCCTCCTCCTACGAGCGGTACTTC
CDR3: CACSLFSSSYERYF

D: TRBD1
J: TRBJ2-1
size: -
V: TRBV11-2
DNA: TGTGCCAGCAGCCCCCGGACAGGAACCTACAATGAGCAGTTCTTC
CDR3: CASSPRTGTYNEQFF

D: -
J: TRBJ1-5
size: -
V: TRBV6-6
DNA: TGTGCCAGCAGTGTGAGGGGGGGTCTTGGCAATCAGCCCCAGCATTTT
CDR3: CASSVRGGLGNQPQHF

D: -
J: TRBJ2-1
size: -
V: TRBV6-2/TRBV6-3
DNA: TGTGCCAGCAGAAAGGACAGTAGTGAACAGTTCTTC
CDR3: CASRKDSSEQFF

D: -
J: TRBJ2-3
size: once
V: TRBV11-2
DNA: TGTGCCAACAGCTTTGCCACAGGTACGCAGTATTTT
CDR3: CANSFATGTQYF

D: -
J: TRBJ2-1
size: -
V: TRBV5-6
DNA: TGTGCCAGCAGATTCGGGGGCTACAATGAACAGTTCTTC
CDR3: CASRFGGYNEQFF

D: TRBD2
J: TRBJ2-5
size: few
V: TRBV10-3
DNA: TGTGCCATCAGTTTAGCGGGGGGAGAGACCCAGTACTTC
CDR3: CAISLAGGETQYF

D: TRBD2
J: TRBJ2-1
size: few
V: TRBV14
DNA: TGTGCCAGCAGCCAAGGAACCGTGACTAGCGTGGGGCTACTTTTCAATGAGCAGTTCTTC
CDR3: CASSQGTVTSVGLLFNEQFF

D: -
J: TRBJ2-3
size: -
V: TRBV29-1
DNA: TGCAACGTTGTATGCGGGTTCACAGATACGCAGTATTTT
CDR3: CNVVCGFTDTQYF

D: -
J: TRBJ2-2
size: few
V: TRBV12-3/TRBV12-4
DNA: TGTGCCAGCAGTTTTAGGGGGACGGGCACCGGGGAGCTGTTTTTT
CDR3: CASSFRGTGTGELFF

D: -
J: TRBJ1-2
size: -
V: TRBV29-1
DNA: TGCAGCACCGGGGACGGCACTAACTATGGCTACACCTTC
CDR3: CSTGDGTNYGYTF

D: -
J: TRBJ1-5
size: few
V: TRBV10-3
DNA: TGTGCCATCACAGGCGGGTCGGGGCAGCCCCAGCATTTT
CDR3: CAITGGSGQPQHF

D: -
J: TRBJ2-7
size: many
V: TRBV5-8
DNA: TGTGCCAGCAGCTTGCTCAGGGGCGATATCTCCTACGAGCAGTACTTC
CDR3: CASSLLRGDISYEQYF

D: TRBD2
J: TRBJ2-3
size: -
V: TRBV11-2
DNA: TGTGCTAGCAACTTAGGCGCCCTCACTAGCGGGAAAAGCACAGATACGCAGTATTTT
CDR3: CASNLGALTSGKSTDTQYF

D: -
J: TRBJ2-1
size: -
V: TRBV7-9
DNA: TGCGCCAGCAGCCGCCTAGGGGGCAATGAGCAGTTCTTC
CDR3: CASSRLGGNEQFF

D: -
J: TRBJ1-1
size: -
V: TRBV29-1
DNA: TGTAACGTTGAAGTAGCCCGGAAAGGTCCCCGCTTT
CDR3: CNVEVARKGPRF

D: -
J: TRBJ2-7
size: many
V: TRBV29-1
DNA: TGCAGCGTTGAAGTGGTGGCCTACGAGCAGTACTTC
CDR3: CSVEVVAYEQYF

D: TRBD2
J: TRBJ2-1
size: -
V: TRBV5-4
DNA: TGTGCCAGCAGCTTGGCCATTAGCGGGAGTAGGAATGAGCAGCTCTTC
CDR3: CASSLAISGSRNEQLF

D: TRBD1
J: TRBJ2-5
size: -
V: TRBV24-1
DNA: TGTGCCACCAGTCCTGGGGACAGGACGTACCAAGAGACCCAGTACTTC
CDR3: CATSPGDRTYQETQYF

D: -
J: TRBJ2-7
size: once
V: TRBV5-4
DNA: TGTGCCAACTGCAAAGGATTTTTCTACGAGCAGTACTTC
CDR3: CANCKGFFYEQYF

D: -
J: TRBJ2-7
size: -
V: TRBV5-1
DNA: TGCGCCAGCAGCTTGGCCTTGCAGAGCTACGAGCAGTACTTC
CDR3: CASSLALQSYEQYF

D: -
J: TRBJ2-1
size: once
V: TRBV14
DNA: TGTGCCAGCAGCCAAGAACCGGCAGGCGAGCAGTTCTTC
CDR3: CASSQEPAGEQFF

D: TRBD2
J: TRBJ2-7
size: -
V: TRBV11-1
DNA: TGTGCCAACAGCTCTCAAGCGGGAGGGCTGTACTGCGAGCAGTACTTC
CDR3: CANSSQAGGLYCEQYF

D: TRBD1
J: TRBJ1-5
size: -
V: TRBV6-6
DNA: TGTGACAGCAGGGACAGCTATCAGCCCCAGCATTTT
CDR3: CDSRDSYQPQHF

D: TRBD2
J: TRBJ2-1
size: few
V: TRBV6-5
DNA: TGTGCCAGCAGTTACTCTGGCGGGAGAAGGAATGAGCAGTTCTTC
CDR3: CASSYSGGRRNEQFF

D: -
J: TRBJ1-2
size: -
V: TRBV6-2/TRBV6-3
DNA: TGTGCCAGCAGTTTCCCTCAGCGGGACTACACCTTC
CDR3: CASSFPQRDYTF

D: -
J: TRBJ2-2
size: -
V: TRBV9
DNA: TGTGCCAGCAGATCCGTGACGTATAACACCGGGGAGCTGTTTTTT
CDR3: CASRSVTYNTGELFF

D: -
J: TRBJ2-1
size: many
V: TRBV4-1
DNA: TGCGCCAGCAGCCAATTCGCGAGCTCCTACAATGAGCAGTTCTTC
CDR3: CASSQFASSYNEQFF

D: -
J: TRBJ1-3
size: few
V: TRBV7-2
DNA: TGTGCCAGCAGCTTATGGGGGCCAACAGGCAACACCATATATTTT
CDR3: CASSLWGPTGNTIYF

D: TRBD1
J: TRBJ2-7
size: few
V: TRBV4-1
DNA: TGCGCCAGCAGCCAACCCGGGACAGGGGGCTACGAGCAGTACTTC
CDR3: CASSQPGTGGYEQYF

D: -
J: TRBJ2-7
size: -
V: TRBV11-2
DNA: TGCGCCAGCAGCCTCCTCCCGGGGCCCTACTACGAGCAGTACTTC
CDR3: CASSLLPGPYYEQYF

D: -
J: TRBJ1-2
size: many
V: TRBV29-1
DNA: TGCAGCGTTGAAGGGACAGATCCAAACTATGGCTACACCTTC
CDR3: CSVEGTDPNYGYTF

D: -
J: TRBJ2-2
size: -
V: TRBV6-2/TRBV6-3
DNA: TGTGCCAGCAAAAATGGACAGACGAACACCGGGGAGCCGTTTTTT
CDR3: CASKNGQTNTGEPFF

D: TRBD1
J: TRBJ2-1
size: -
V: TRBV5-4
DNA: TGTGACAGCAGCGGGCGGACAGGGGGCAATGAGCAGTTCTTC
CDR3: CDSSGRTGGNEQFF

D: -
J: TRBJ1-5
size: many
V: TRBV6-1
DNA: TGTGCCAGCAAAGGTTGGGGGAATCAGCCCCAGCATTTT
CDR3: CASKGWGNQPQHF

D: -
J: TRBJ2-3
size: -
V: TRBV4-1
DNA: TGCGCCAGCAGCCCTAAGTGGGAGTGGGGCCATACGCAGTATTTT
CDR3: CASSPKWEWGHTQYF

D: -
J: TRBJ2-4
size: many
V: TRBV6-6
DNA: TGTGCCAGCAGTTACTCGACCGTCCAGCGAACAGTAGCCAAAAACATTCAGTACTTC
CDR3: CASSYSTVQRTVAKNIQYF

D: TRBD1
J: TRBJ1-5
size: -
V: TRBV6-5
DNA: TGTGCCAGCAGTCAAGCCGACAGGGTGAGCAATCAGCCCCAGCATTTT
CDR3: CASSQADRVSNQPQHF

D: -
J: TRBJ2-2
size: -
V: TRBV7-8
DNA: TGTGCCAGCAGCTTAGCAAGACTCACAGGCCCCGCGGGCACCGGGGAGCTGTTTTTT
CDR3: CASSLARLTGPAGTGELFF

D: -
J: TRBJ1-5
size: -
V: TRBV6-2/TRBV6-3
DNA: TGTGCCAGCAGGACACAGGGACCCAATCAGCCCCAGCATTTT
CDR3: CASRTQGPNQPQHF